Following are 28 T cell receptor beta chains from one sample sequenced in a study of T cell repertoires in cytomegalovirus infection. These receptors' antigens are unknown. TCRdb reanalysed the reads using MiXCR and keeps one entry per CDR3 protein. The sample holds about 830,000 distinct CDR3 sequences; 30% to 35% are singletons and the top ten take around 12%. The sample was cultured CD8+ T cells from PBMCs, taken from culture after CMV antigen stimulation. All receptors come from a human donor in good health (CMV status not recorded). Some clones in this sample may be carry-over from other donors' samples.

There are a few counts of this clonotype. The chain combines TRBV28 with TRBJ1-6; D possibly corresponds to TRBD1 (5 bases). Trimming removed 3 bases from V and 7 bases from J, with 22 bases in between. The germline CDR1 and CDR2 sequences are MDHEN and SYDVKM. The CDR3 loop spans 18 amino acids. DNA for the CDR3: TGTGCCAGCAGTTTGGGGGTTCTTCGGAGGGATAGGAATTCACCCCTCCACTTT. Translation: CASSLGVLRRDRNSPLHF.

This chain uses TRBV27 with TRBJ1-5, with 9 bases identical to TRBD1. Trimming cost V 3 bases and J 5 bases; bases outside gene matches: 8. Germline CDR1 reads MNHEY; CDR2 reads SMNVEV (reference sequence). The CDR3 loop spans 16 amino acids. This chain's CDR3 is CASSFSTQGADQPQHF. The CDR3 region has the DNA TGTGCCAGCAGTTTTTCAACACAGGGGGCTGATCAGCCCCAGCATTTT.

The rearrangement uses TRBV12-3 or TRBV12-4 and TRBJ2-5; no firm D call. V gave up 3 bases and J gave up 3 bases, with 8 bases separating them. The CDR3 contains 13 residues. The CDR3 nucleotides are TGTGCCAGCAGTTTTAGGTTAGAAGAGACCCAGTACTTC. Encoded protein: CASSFRLEETQYF.

The genes are TRBV20-1 and TRBJ2-1; D may match TRBD1 or TRBD2 (5 bases each). The CDR3 covers 15 residues. V lost 0 bases, J lost 8 bases, and 17 bases lay in between. Germline V gene data show CDR1 as DFQATT and CDR2 as SNEGSKA (reference sequence). The CDR3 region is CSARDRGQRGDEQFF. The CDR3, as DNA: TGCAGTGCTAGAGATCGCGGCCAGAGGGGCGATGAGCAGTTCTTC.

This rearrangement joins TRBV27 to TRBJ2-5; weak D call: TRBD1 (6 bases). Between the trimmed V and J ends, which lost 4 bases and 5 bases, there was a span of 20 bases. CDR3 length: 16 amino acids. Germline V CDR1 and CDR2: MNHEY, SMNVEV (reference sequence). CDR3 amino acids: CASSSSRQATVETQYF. In DNA form, the CDR3 reads TGTGCCAGCAGTTCGTCCCGACAGGCCACGGTTGAGACCCAGTACTTC.

This sequence joins TRBV14 and TRBJ1-4; D not certain. This CDR3 contains 14 residues. Germline values: CDR1 SGHDN, CDR2 FVKESK. V was clipped by 0 bases and J by 6 bases, with 8 bases between them. CDR3 bases: TGTGCCAGCAGCCAAGACAGGAACCATGAAAAACTGTTTTTT. Protein: CASSQDRNHEKLFF. The variable domain in full, completed from reference TRBV14 and TRBJ1-4, reads EAGVTQFPSHSVIEKGQTVTLRCDPISGHDNLYWYRRVMGKEIKFLLHFVKESKQDESGMPNNRFLAERTGGTYSTLKVQPAELEDSGVYFCASSQDRNHEKLFFGSGTQLSVL.

The rearrangement uses TRBV15 and TRBJ2-7; D may be TRBD2 (6 bases). The CDR3 contains 15 residues. Germline values: CDR1 LNHNV, CDR2 YYDKDF (reference sequence). V was pared by 0 bases and J by 4 bases, with 13 bases between. The CDR3 DNA follows: TGTGCCACCAGCAGAGATACCGGGGGTTGGTACGAGCAGTACTTC. Translating gives CATSRDTGGWYEQYF.

The rearrangement links TRBV20-1 to TRBJ2-1, with TRBD2 identical over 10 bases. Per the germline V gene, CDR1 is DFQATT and CDR2 is SNEGSKA (reference sequence). J was trimmed by 5 bases and V by 0 bases; bases with no gene match: 10. The CDR3 length is 17 residues. CDR3 sequence: CSARDRAAGGPDNEQFF. The CDR3 DNA sequence: TGCAGTGCTAGAGATCGGGCAGCGGGGGGGCCGGACAATGAGCAGTTCTTC.

V and J are TRBV7-4 and TRBJ2-3; TRBD2 might be the D (5 bases). The CDR3 spans 17 residues. Germline CDR1 is SGHVT and CDR2 is SQSDAQ. The germline V and J ends were trimmed by 2 bases and 0 bases, with 15 bases remaining between them. In nucleotides, the CDR3 is TGTGCCAGCAGCTTAAGACTCGCGGGTCCTAGCACAGATACGCAGTATTTT. Encoded protein: CASSLRLAGPSTDTQYF.

This clonotype was observed a few times. This rearrangement joins TRBV6-1 to TRBJ2-3; the match to TRBD2 covers 11 bases. The V and J ends lost 5 bases and 4 bases, in that order; junction bases with no gene match: 29. Per the germline V gene, CDR1 is MNHNS and CDR2 is SASEGT. The CDR3 sequence is 23 residues long. The CDR3 loop is CASSSLFSLRVAGGPSIADTQYF. CDR3 DNA sequence: TGTGCCAGCAGTTCACTTTTCTCACTACGGGTAGCGGGGGGGCCGAGCATAGCAGATACGCAGTATTTT.

This clonotype has ten or more counts. The chain recombines TRBV7-2 with TRBJ1-1, with D possibly matching TRBD1 (5 bases). CDR3 length: 17 residues. CDR1 is SGHTA and CDR2 is FQGNSA in the germline V gene. Trimming took off 6 bases at V and 1 base at J, with 21 bases between the two ends. The CDR3 DNA sequence: TGTGCCAGCAGAAACGGGACGTTTCCAGTGGGGAACACTGAAGCTTTCTTT. Translated, it gives CASRNGTFPVGNTEAFF.

The chain employs TRBV6-5 and TRBJ2-3; 12 bases match TRBD1. V shed 7 bases, J shed 3 bases, and the junction held 11 bases outside the gene matches. Per the germline V gene, CDR1 is MNHEY and CDR2 is SVGAGI. The CDR3 has 17 residues. The CDR3 DNA reads TGTGCCAGCACCCTTTCGGGACAGGGGGCGGCTACAGATACGCAGTATTTT. This codes for CASTLSGQGAATDTQYF.

The V and J genes are TRBV7-9 and TRBJ1-1; D is perhaps TRBD1 (5 bases). With 6 bases removed from V and 5 bases from J, the gap between germline ends came to 22 bases. Germline assignment: CDR1 SEHNR and CDR2 FQNEAQ (reference sequence). The CDR3 runs 16 residues. Here the CDR3 DNA reads TGTGCCAGCAGGGGGCCCATGGGGGGAGGAGGAACTGAAGCTTTCTTT. This gives the protein CASRGPMGGGGTEAFF.

This clonotype was counted many times. The rearrangement joins TRBV7-8 to TRBJ2-1; D assignment may be TRBD1 or TRBD2 (7 bases each). CDR1 and CDR2 (germline): SGHVS, FQNEAQ. The CDR3 has 17 amino acids. Trimming shortened V by 2 bases and J by 2 bases, and 16 bases separated the two germline ends. The CDR3 reads CASSLRPSGGAYNEQFF. CDR3 coding DNA: TGTGCCAGCAGCTTAAGACCCTCAGGGGGGGCCTACAATGAGCAGTTCTTC.

This clonotype was detected a few times. CDR3: CASSFQGLPDTQYF. DNA for the CDR3: TGTGCCAGCAGTTTTCAGGGATTGCCAGATACGCAGTATTTT. The gene calls are TRBV27 and TRBJ2-3, with D maybe TRBD1 (5 bases). The CDR3 is 14 residues long. Per the germline V gene, CDR1 is MNHEY and CDR2 is SMNVEV (reference sequence). V was clipped by 3 bases and J by 4 bases, with 11 bases between them.

This clonotype was found a few times. The chain employs TRBV2 and TRBJ1-4; D is unresolved. The germline V gene encodes CDR1 SNHLY and CDR2 FYNNEI. The V and J ends lost 1 base and 6 bases respectively, with 9 bases between them. The CDR3 covers 14 residues. The CDR3 bases are TGTGCCAGCAGTGAAGAGGCAGCCTATGAAAAACTGTTTTTT. This translates into CASSEEAAYEKLFF. Based on the CDR3 plus reference TRBV2 and TRBJ1-4, the full variable domain is EPEVTQTPSHQVTQMGQEVILRCVPISNHLYFYWYRQILGQKVEFLVSFYNNEISEKSEIFDDQFSVERPDGSNFTLKIRSTKLEDSAMYFCASSEEAAYEKLFFGSGTQLSVL.

This clonotype was picked up a small number of times. The chain carries TRBV11-2 and TRBJ2-5, with D possibly matching TRBD2 (6 bases). Looked up from germline, CDR1 is SGHAT and CDR2 is FQNNGV. The CDR3 contains 17 residues. The V end was cut by 0 bases, the J end by 4 bases, with 18 bases between. As DNA, the CDR3 is TGTGCCAGCAGCTTAGATATCACTAGCCCCGTGGGAGAGACCCAGTACTTC. Protein product: CASSLDITSPVGETQYF.

Notes on this clonotype: A much bigger clone sits one base away, suggesting this may be a read error. This CDR3 is missing its conserved last phenylalanine or tryptophan, likely due to a read error. CDR3 bases: TGTGCCAGCAGCTTCTCGGGGAAGCAAGAGACCCAGTACATC. It specifies CASSFSGKQETQYI. The chain employs TRBV7-8 and TRBJ2-5, with D possibly being TRBD2 (5 bases). V gave up 3 bases and J gave up 2 bases, with 10 bases separating them. The germline V gene has CDR1 SGHVS and CDR2 FQNEAQ. This CDR3 is 14 amino acids long.

This clonotype turned up a few times. The chain combines TRBV12-3 or TRBV12-4 with TRBJ2-1; D is undetermined. Deletions cut 5 bases from V and 8 bases from J, with 10 bases between. The CDR3 is 12 amino acids. The CDR3 spells CASSHPGDEQFF. The CDR3 DNA reads TGTGCCAGCAGTCACCCCGGAGATGAGCAGTTCTTC.

The rearrangement links TRBV6-6 to TRBJ1-1; 9 nucleotides match TRBD1. The CDR3 totals 14 residues. CDR1 is MNHNY and CDR2 is SVGAGI in the germline V gene (reference sequence). Trimming at V came to 4 bases and at J to 8 bases, leaving 8 bases not matched to a gene. In DNA form, the CDR3 reads TGTGCCAGCAGTTTAGGACAGGGGAAATGGGAAGCTTTCTTT. Translation: CASSLGQGKWEAFF.

The chain carries TRBV27 and TRBJ2-1, with TRBD2 as a possible D gene (6 bases). The germline V and J ends were trimmed by 11 bases and 7 bases, with 24 bases remaining between them. This CDR3 contains 15 residues. Germline values: CDR1 MNHEY, CDR2 SMNVEV (reference sequence). The DNA of the CDR3 is TGTGCCGTCAGTGTGGGCGGGGCCCCTTGGAATGAGCAGTTCTTC. Protein sequence: CAVSVGGAPWNEQFF.

As concerns this clonotype: A read error is possible here, since a much larger clone lies one base away. This rearrangement joins TRBV6-1 to TRBJ2-5; D may be TRBD1 or TRBD2 (5 bases each). Trimming stripped 6 bases from V and 1 base from J, with 9 bases between. The CDR3 totals 13 residues. Germline CDR1 is MNHNS and CDR2 is SASEGT. The CDR3 region is CASRGRAQETQYF. The CDR3 DNA reads TGTGCCAGCAGGGGACGGGCCCAAGAGACCCAGTACTTC.

This clonotype turned up a few times. This chain links TRBV6-6 with TRBJ1-1; unclear D gene. The CDR3 is 16 amino acids. V shed 7 bases and J shed 2 bases, with 20 bases lying between them. The germline V gene has CDR1 MNHNY and CDR2 SVGAGI (reference sequence). The CDR3 DNA follows: TGTGCCAGCACTTTCCGGTGGGAGGGCGGAAACACTGAAGCTTTCTTT. This translates into CASTFRWEGGNTEAFF.

This rearrangement joins TRBV27 to TRBJ2-7; 7 bases fit TRBD1. With V trimmed by 6 bases and J by 6 bases, 8 bases remained unmatched. Germline assignment: CDR1 MNHEY and CDR2 SMNVEV (reference sequence). The CDR3 runs 13 residues. As DNA, the CDR3 is TGTGCCAGCAGCATTACAGGGGTCGGCGAGCAGTACTTC. It is translated as CASSITGVGEQYF.

The gene calls are TRBV6-6 and TRBJ2-2; 7 nucleotides agree with TRBD1. Trimming took 10 bases from V and 1 from J; bases not matched to a gene: 9. The V gene's germline CDR1 is MNHNY and CDR2 SVGAGI (reference sequence). This CDR3 is built from 15 residues. DNA of the CDR3: TGTGCCACCCTAGCTGGGACAGTGAACACCGGGGAGCTGTTTTTT. Protein product: CATLAGTVNTGELFF.

CDR3 sequence (DNA): TGTGCCAGCAGTGAAGCGGCCAAACAGATGAACACTGAAGCTTTCTTT. The encoded protein is CASSEAAKQMNTEAFF. The rearrangement joins TRBV2 to TRBJ1-1; D not certain. Germline V gives CDR1 SNHLY, CDR2 FYNNEI. This CDR3 is built from 16 residues. Trimming took off 0 bases at V and 0 bases at J, with 11 bases between the two ends.

V gene TRBV20-1 combines with J gene TRBJ1-1; TRBD1 aligns across 9 bases. The CDR3 runs to 14 residues. In germline, CDR1 is DFQATT, CDR2 SNEGSKA (reference sequence). Unmatched junction bases numbered 8, after V lost 5 bases and J lost 4 bases. CDR3 nucleotides: TGCAGTGCTTCCGGGACAGGGATGTCCACTGAAGCTTTCTTT. This translates into CSASGTGMSTEAFF.

The chain links TRBV29-1 to TRBJ2-1; D remains ambiguous. In germline, CDR1 is SQVTM, CDR2 ANQGSEA. The CDR3 consists of 10 residues. The V and J ends lost 4 bases and 13 bases respectively, with 11 bases between them. The CDR3 loop is CSVVTTTQFF. For the CDR3, the DNA is TGCAGCGTTGTAACGACGACACAGTTCTTC.